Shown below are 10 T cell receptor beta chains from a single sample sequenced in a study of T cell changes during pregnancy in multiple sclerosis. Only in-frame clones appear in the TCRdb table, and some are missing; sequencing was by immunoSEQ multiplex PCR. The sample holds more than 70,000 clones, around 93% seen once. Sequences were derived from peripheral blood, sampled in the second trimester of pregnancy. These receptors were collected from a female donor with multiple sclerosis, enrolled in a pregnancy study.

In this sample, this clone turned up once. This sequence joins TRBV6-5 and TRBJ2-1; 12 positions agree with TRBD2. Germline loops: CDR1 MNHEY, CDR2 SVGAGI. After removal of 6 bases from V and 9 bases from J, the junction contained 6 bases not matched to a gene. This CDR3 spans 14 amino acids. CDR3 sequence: CASSPLAGGGEQFF. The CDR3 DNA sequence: TGTGCCAGCAGCCCACTAGCGGGAGGAGGTGAGCAGTTCTTC.

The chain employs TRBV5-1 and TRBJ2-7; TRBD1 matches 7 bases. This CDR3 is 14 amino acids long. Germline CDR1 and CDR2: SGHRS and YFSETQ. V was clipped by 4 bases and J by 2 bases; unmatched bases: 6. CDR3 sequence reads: CASSQPGQPYEQYF. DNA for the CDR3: TGCGCCAGCAGCCAGCCGGGACAGCCCTACGAGCAGTACTTC.

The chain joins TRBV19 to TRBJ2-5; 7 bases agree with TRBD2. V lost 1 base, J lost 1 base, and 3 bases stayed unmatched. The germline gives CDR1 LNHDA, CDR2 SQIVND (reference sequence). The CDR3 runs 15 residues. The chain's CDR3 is CASSIGASGQETQYF. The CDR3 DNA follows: TGTGCCAGTAGTATAGGTGCTAGCGGCCAAGAGACCCAGTACTTC.

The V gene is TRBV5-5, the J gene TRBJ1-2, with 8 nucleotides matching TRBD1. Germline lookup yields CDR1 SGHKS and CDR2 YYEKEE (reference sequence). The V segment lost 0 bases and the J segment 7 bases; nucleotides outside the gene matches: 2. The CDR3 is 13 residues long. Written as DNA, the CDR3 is TGTGCCAGCAGCTTGGGACAGGGGCTTGGCTACACCTTC. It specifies CASSLGQGLGYTF.

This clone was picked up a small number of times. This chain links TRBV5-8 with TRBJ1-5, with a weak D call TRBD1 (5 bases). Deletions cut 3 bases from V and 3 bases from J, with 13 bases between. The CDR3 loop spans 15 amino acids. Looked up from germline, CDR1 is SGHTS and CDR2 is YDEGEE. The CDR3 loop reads CASSSGGKHNQPQHF. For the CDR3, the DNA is TGTGCCAGCAGCTCGGGGGGGAAGCACAATCAGCCCCAGCATTTT.

DNA of the CDR3: TGTGCCAGCAGCCAAGTCCAAGCGGGGAGCTCCTACGAGCAGTACTTC. Translating it yields CASSQVQAGSSYEQYF. The J gene is TRBJ2-7, the V gene TRBV4-2, with 7 bases aligning to TRBD2. The germline V gene encodes CDR1 LGHNA and CDR2 YNFKEQ. Trimming removed 1 base from V and 0 bases from J; junction bases left unmatched: 6. This CDR3 is 16 amino acids long.

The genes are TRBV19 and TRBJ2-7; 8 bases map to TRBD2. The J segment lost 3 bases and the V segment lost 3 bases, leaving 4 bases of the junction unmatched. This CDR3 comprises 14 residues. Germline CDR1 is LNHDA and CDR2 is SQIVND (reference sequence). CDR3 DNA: TGTGCCAGTAGTATCGGCGGGGGGAACTACGAGCAGTACTTC. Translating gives CASSIGGGNYEQYF.

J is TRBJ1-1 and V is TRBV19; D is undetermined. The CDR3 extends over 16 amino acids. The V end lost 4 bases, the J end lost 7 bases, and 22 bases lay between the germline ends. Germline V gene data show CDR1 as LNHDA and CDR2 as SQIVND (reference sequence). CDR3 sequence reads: CASSTHPFGEVGEAFF. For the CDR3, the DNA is TGTGCCAGTAGTACCCATCCTTTCGGGGAAGTGGGTGAAGCTTTCTTT.

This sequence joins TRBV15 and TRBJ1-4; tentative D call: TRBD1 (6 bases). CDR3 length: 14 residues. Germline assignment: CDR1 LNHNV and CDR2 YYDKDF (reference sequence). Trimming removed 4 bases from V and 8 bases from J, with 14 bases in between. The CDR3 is CATSKYREREKLFF. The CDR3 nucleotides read TGTGCCACCAGCAAATACAGGGAGAGGGAAAAACTGTTTTTT.

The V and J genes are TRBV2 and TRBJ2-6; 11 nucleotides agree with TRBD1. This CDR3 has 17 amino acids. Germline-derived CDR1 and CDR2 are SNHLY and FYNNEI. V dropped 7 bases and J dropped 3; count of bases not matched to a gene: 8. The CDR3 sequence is CASKWTGGARGANVLTF. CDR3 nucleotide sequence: TGTGCCAGCAAGTGGACAGGGGGCGCGCGTGGGGCCAACGTCCTGACTTTC. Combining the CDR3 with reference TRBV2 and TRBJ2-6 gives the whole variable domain EPEVTQTPSHQVTQMGQEVILRCVPISNHLYFYWYRQILGQKVEFLVSFYNNEISEKSEIFDDQFSVERPDGSNFTLKIRSTKLEDSAMYFCASKWTGGARGANVLTFGAGSRLTVL.